This T cell receptor (beta chain) stems from a study of cytomegalovirus exposure and HLA in healthy donors (dated by TCRdb to between 2016 and 2019). At the level of the whole study: An earlier analysis of approximately 550 of the donors reported roughly 300 Gb of sequence data and roughly 100 million unique TCR beta sequences from about 179 million T cells. The genetic ancestry cluster associated with self-reported Caucasian donors included 81% of the roughly 360 genotyped donors. Every discovery cohort repertoire had been produced on one sequencing platform. A separate validation cohort of about 110 different subjects was used in addition to the approximately 700-subject first cohort. The study used immunosequencing to profile the T cell repertoires of 670 or so subjects and linked those repertoires to cytomegalovirus serostatus. A handful of DR-DQ haplotypes were handled as single units for association and clustering because linkage in the cohort was strong. About 300 gigabases of sequencing data and 70 million to 85 million unique TCR sequences were included in an early release covering 550 to 800 HLA-typed donors. Class I and class II HLA loci were covered by the typing at four-digit resolution. The later analysis used no new phenotypic data to find candidate immune exposures, relying instead on TCR beta sequences and their occurrence across donors. Donor age, sex, ethnicity and CMV serostatus were collected together with the repertoire data. A later genetic analysis took genome-wide SNP genotypes for about three fifths of the roughly 700 donors and used that subset as a discovery cohort. In a later analysis, previously published TCR beta repertoires from 550 to 750 donors were re-analyzed and high-resolution HLA genotyping was added so that TCR occurrence patterns could be studied. The number of donors typed differed by locus, with roughly 629-640 for A, B, C, DRB1 and DQB1, roughly 520 for DQA1, 606 for DPA1, and some 450 for DPB1. An earlier analysis of approximately 580 of the donors used high-throughput TCR beta sequencing to judge whether each TCR beta V gene segment behaved as functional or pseudogenic. The study aimed to test whether signatures of past pathogen exposure could be identified by cataloging public T cell receptors. Across some 400 genotyped donors of the cohort, an average of roughly 200,000 unique TCR beta nucleotide sequences per donor were sequenced, and approximately 17% of those sequences were non-productive. High-throughput TCR immunosequencing, statistical association of individual TCRs with disease status, and machine learning were combined to predict cytomegalovirus infection status.

The cohort comprised several hundred healthy bone marrow donors. At the time of sampling, all cohort members were nominally healthy, though unrecorded immune exposures were likely present. The donor was CMV seropositive and belonged to the group of around 300 seropositive cohort members. A peripheral blood sample was provided by each donor, and peripheral blood mononuclear cells were used for TCR beta sequencing. The Qiagen DNeasy Blood Extraction Kit was used to extract genomic DNA from the blood cell samples. The study at large found these results: Correlated functional status among segregating V segments might reflect linkage disequilibrium, but an unknown experimental factor could not be ruled out. The only immune exposure information available for the cohort was CMV serostatus. Because the 87-base-pair reads could not distinguish some IMGT-functional V segments, including TRBV6-2 and TRBV6-3, those segments were excluded. According to the authors, the approach could potentially be generalized to other disease states and immunological phenotypes. In both the original and validation cohorts, the classifier was reported to diagnose cytomegalovirus status with high specificity and sensitivity. Sequencing depth was assumed to be roughly uniform across donors in the presence/absence analyses, though that assumption may not hold. In this cohort, only TCR beta chains were sequenced, and detectable features were limited by the absence of alpha or paired-chain data. Approximately 18 rarely observed V segments, including chromosome 9 orphons, were excluded from the earlier analysis of a few hundred of the donors because counts were too low. Strong co-occurrence of HLA alleles, especially DR and DQ, made assigning TCR associations to individual alleles difficult. A further reported finding was that TCR beta sequences accurately predicted the HLA-A and HLA-B alleles for most subjects in the first cohort. A later analysis reported that several top co-occurrence clusters appeared linked to parvovirus B19, influenza, CMV and Epstein-Barr virus. A cluster of highly shared sequence variants was judged likely to represent a technical artifact of the sequencing pipeline. In a later genetic analysis, a missense DCLRE1C variant was associated with V-gene and J-gene trimming of TCR beta chains, and the association was replicated in an independent cohort. In an earlier analysis of 500 to 650 of the donors, most TCR beta V segments appeared in productive rearrangements about 87% or about 30% of the time, broadly matching IMGT annotations. A few of the identified cytomegalovirus-associated TCR beta chains were confirmed in vitro to be specific for cytomegalovirus antigens. A later analysis associated about 16,000 TCR beta sequences with specific HLA alleles at a false discovery rate of 0.05. In a later analysis, TCR association rates were found to vary across HLA loci, with the most associated TCRs seen for DRB1 alleles and the fewest for HLA-C alleles. The study gave a list of about 170 TCR beta chains associated with cytomegalovirus. Most CMV-associated TCR beta chains appeared to be HLA-restricted in a later analysis, and the HLA associations seemed to be driven largely by CMV exposure. Most TCR sequences were seen in very few donors, while some public TCRs were found in many individuals. A later analysis found that HLA-associated TCR beta chains were more clonally expanded and had lower generation probabilities than equally common non-associated chains. Compared with the roughly 700-donor mean, donors in an Asian-associated ancestry cluster had fewer N-insertions in productive TCRs, according to a later genetic analysis. Because HLA typing was missing for some donors at each locus, association tests included only the typed subset.

This clone has a handful of counts. The antigen it binds to is not known. Within one base of it there is no much larger clone, and no base qualities were kept. Libraries were made using the immunoSEQ multiplex PCR assay. For the multiplex PCR, a mixture combining 60 forward primers for TCR Vbeta segments and 13 reverse primers for TCR Jbeta segments was used. Amplification of the CDR3 region of rearranged TCR beta genes was performed with a multiplex PCR assay on genomic DNA. Amplified TCR beta libraries were sequenced as 87-base-pair reads on the Illumina HiSeq System. Per the authors' processing: In a later analysis, about 80 million unique TCR beta chains were counted across the roughly 610 repertoires, and around 11 million of these chains were shared by at least two donors. Raw reads were error-corrected and collapsed into unique sequences with a nearest-neighbor algorithm that merged closely related sequences to remove PCR and sequencing errors. Alignment of CDR3 sequences to IMGT reference sequences was used to assign V, D and J gene segments. For a sequence to be retained, a match of at least six nucleotides to both a V gene segment and a J gene segment was required. A rearrangement counted as productive if the CDR3 had no stop codons and remained in frame with V and J, and every other rearrangement counted as non-productive. CDR3 was defined according to IMGT convention as the region running from the second conserved V-encoded cysteine to the conserved J-encoded phenylalanine. The earlier analysis of approximately 500 of the donors excluded sequences that lacked an unambiguous match to a single V gene segment. An earlier analysis of several hundred of the donors called V segments functional above 56.7% productive rearrangements and segregating when the between-donor standard deviation exceeded 5%. A statistical classification framework was developed to diagnose cytomegalovirus status using the catalog of TCR beta chain sequences. In a later analysis, TCR nucleotide sequences were compared against IMGT/GENE-DB human TR gene sequences so that V and J genes could be assigned. The TCRdist pipeline was used in a later analysis to assign CDR3 sequences and most-parsimonious VDJ recombination scenarios. In a later analysis, every TCR beta chain was defined by the combination of its CDR3 amino acid sequence and its V-gene family, and reads without a unique V-gene family were dropped. In a later analysis, 450 to 600 highly shared, low-generation-probability nucleotide sequences were removed to address suspected cross-contamination and a sequencing artifact. In a later analysis, a clonal expansion index was calculated for each public chain from normalized within-repertoire ranks of inferred template counts. In a later analysis, generation probabilities were computed with a VDJ recombination model fitted to out-of-frame rearrangements, and the resulting probabilities were checked against IGoR. Hypergeometric tests were used in a later analysis to score TCR-TCR, TCR-HLA and TCR-CMV co-occurrence, with a repertoire-size bias correction applied to the TCR pairs. To estimate false discovery rates, a later analysis permuted the HLA or CMV assignments 20 times. A later analysis grouped co-occurring TCRs with DBSCAN, adding TCRdist sequence similarity when clustering within HLA-allele-positive subsets. Co-occurrence clustering excluded repertoires with fewer than 30,000 or more than 120,000 public chains, plus five with anomalous nucleotide sharing. The clones in this table, taken by TCRdb from immuneACCESS, are in-frame only. Not every clone is retained; where verified, under half of the shortfall comes from an unresolved V gene, and the cause of the rest is unknown. That table gives V, J and clone size, and the DNA gave D and trimming. Within this sample are 90,000 to 130,000 clones, with less than 85% of them counted one time only. Around an eighth of the sample goes to the ten largest clones.

The CDR3 starts with the cysteine, ends with the phenylalanine, and has 15 residues. Only the CDR3 DNA is retained, 45 bases long and in frame from the first base. CDR1 MNHEY and CDR2 SVGAGI were looked up in the germline V gene. Germline trimming: 6 bases from V, 4 bases from J; junction bases outside gene matches: 5. The chain couples TRBV6-5 to TRBJ1-5; TRBD1 lines up with 11 middle nucleotides. The sequenced sample was PBMCs. This sequence was found in a young man in good health and CMV-seropositive. CDR3 loop: CASRPGTGGNQPQHF. The nucleotide sequence is given as TGTGCCAGCAGGCCTGGGACAGGGGGAAATCAGCCCCAGCATTTT.